Listed below are T cell receptor beta chains from one sample, sequenced in a study of T cell responses to AZD1222 COVID-19 vaccine. The method was immunoSEQ multiplex PCR; TCRdb's version includes in-frame clones alone and lacks a portion of them. Of about 90,000 clones listed, around nine tenths are singletons. The sequencing here drew on peripheral blood, taken 28 days after the second AZD1222 dose. Source of these receptors: an adult who received the AZD1222 COVID-19 vaccine. Each CDR3 is given with its conserved first and last residue.

V gene: TRBV11-3
J gene: TRBJ2-7
CDR3 protein: CASSPRDRGQEQYF

V gene: TRBV28
J gene: TRBJ2-7
CDR3 protein: CASVRAGDSYEQYF

V gene: TRBV28
J gene: TRBJ2-3
CDR3 protein: CASSRTGPPDTQYF

V gene: TRBV7-6
J gene: TRBJ2-7
CDR3 protein: CASSPPRDRGPYEQYF

V gene: TRBV15
J gene: TRBJ1-5
CDR3 protein: CATSRAPRMNQPQHF

V gene: TRBV18
J gene: TRBJ1-6
CDR3 protein: CASSTTDFNTGSPLHF

V gene: TRBV4-2
J gene: TRBJ1-2
CDR3 protein: CASSQQSGTAPYGYTF

V gene: TRBV5-4
J gene: TRBJ2-1
CDR3 protein: CASSQVHEQFF

V gene: TRBV12-5
J gene: TRBJ1-1
CDR3 protein: CASGLGPGQSLNTEAFF

V gene: TRBV11-2
J gene: TRBJ2-2
CDR3 protein: CASSRGQLTGELFF

V gene: TRBV11-3
J gene: TRBJ1-1
CDR3 protein: CASRRTGNTEAFF

V gene: TRBV6-2/TRBV6-3
J gene: TRBJ2-3
CDR3 protein: CASSGSGRQADTQYF

V gene: TRBV2
J gene: TRBJ2-2
CDR3 protein: CASSDSNLVPGELFF

V gene: TRBV18
J gene: TRBJ1-6
CDR3 protein: CASSPRYRASDSPLHF

V gene: TRBV29-1
J gene: TRBJ1-1
CDR3 protein: CSVHSGGTEAFF

V gene: TRBV6-5
J gene: TRBJ2-1
CDR3 protein: CASNTAGGGNEQFF

V gene: TRBV21-1
J gene: TRBJ2-5
CDR3 protein: CASSLRTVGETQYF

V gene: TRBV19
J gene: TRBJ1-5
CDR3 protein: CASRGQYNQPQHF

V gene: TRBV4-3
J gene: TRBJ2-7
CDR3 protein: CASSQAVSYEQYF

V gene: TRBV11-3
J gene: TRBJ1-2
CDR3 protein: CASSFGQGANYGYTF

V gene: TRBV30
J gene: TRBJ1-1
CDR3 protein: CAWRVTMNTEAFF

V gene: TRBV4-2
J gene: TRBJ2-7
CDR3 protein: CASSQEGSSYEQYF

V gene: TRBV10-2
J gene: TRBJ1-4
CDR3 protein: CASSESYTDFEKLFF

V gene: TRBV4-2
J gene: TRBJ2-1
CDR3 protein: CASSQEGGVAGTLNEQFF

V gene: TRBV9
J gene: TRBJ2-5
CDR3 protein: CASSVGTSGGQETHYF

V gene: TRBV11-2
J gene: TRBJ2-5
CDR3 protein: CASSFTSVQETQYF

V gene: TRBV5-1
J gene: TRBJ2-1
CDR3 protein: CASSSGELNEQFF

V gene: TRBV24-1
J gene: TRBJ1-2
CDR3 protein: CATSDNTPGQNYGYTF

V gene: TRBV4-2
J gene: TRBJ1-1
CDR3 protein: CASSRRLQETEAFF

V gene: TRBV29-1
J gene: TRBJ2-1
CDR3 protein: CSVLTPGQLDEQFF

V gene: TRBV3-1/TRBV3-2
J gene: TRBJ2-2
CDR3 protein: CASSRGLVHAAGELFF

V gene: TRBV6-5
J gene: TRBJ2-7
CDR3 protein: CASSYSGQVDRQYF

V gene: TRBV28
J gene: TRBJ2-7
CDR3 protein: CASSSTSGYYEQYF

V gene: TRBV5-6
J gene: TRBJ2-3
CDR3 protein: CASSLADTQYF

V gene: TRBV11-3
J gene: TRBJ2-5
CDR3 protein: CASSFGEEETQYF

V gene: TRBV29-1
J gene: TRBJ2-7
CDR3 protein: CSVIGTGLYEQYF

V gene: TRBV6-5
J gene: TRBJ1-1
CDR3 protein: CASSYSFRNTEAFF

V gene: TRBV6-5
J gene: TRBJ2-5
CDR3 protein: CASSYGLAARETQYF

V gene: TRBV29-1
J gene: TRBJ2-5
CDR3 protein: CSVTGGETQYF

V gene: TRBV10-3
J gene: TRBJ2-3
CDR3 protein: CATRPRSADTQYF

V gene: TRBV11-3
J gene: TRBJ1-4
CDR3 protein: CASTFGTGDEKLFF